The 30 T cell receptor beta chains listed next were all sequenced from one sample in a study of human CD8 memory T cell subsets. Libraries targeted TCR beta using 5' RACE with UMIs. TCRdb reprocessed the 5' RACE reads; each CDR3 protein has one entry and no DNA is given. The sample's table shows 11,000 or so distinct CDR3 sequences. The sequenced sample was CD8+ T cells from PBMCs. These receptors came from a human donor in good health.

Judged by frequency, this clonotype is medium-sized. The V and J genes are TRBV7-9 and TRBJ2-1. The CDR3 is 12 residues long. The germline V gene encodes CDR1 SEHNR and CDR2 FQNEAQ (reference sequence). The CDR3: CASSPRKNEQFF.

J is TRBJ2-7 and V is TRBV2; TCRdb proposes TRBD1, but this gene call is untestable without DNA. The length of the CDR3 is 14 residues. The V gene's germline CDR1 is SNHLY and CDR2 FYNNEI. The CDR3 here is CASTSDRGFYEQYF.

V gene TRBV6-2 or TRBV6-3 combines with J gene TRBJ2-2. The V gene's germline CDR1 is MNHEY and CDR2 SVGEGT. The CDR3 has 13 amino acids. This chain's CDR3 is CASSSPLTGELFF.

This clonotype is medium-sized by frequency. V usage is TRBV20-1 and J usage is TRBJ1-2. The CDR3 is 13 amino acids. Germline CDR1 DFQATT, CDR2 SNEGSKA (reference sequence). This CDR3 reads CSAPDKNNYGYTF.

V gene TRBV24-1 combines with J gene TRBJ2-2. The CDR3 is made up of 15 amino acids. Germline loops: CDR1 KGHDR, CDR2 SFDVKD. CDR3 in amino acids: CATSDRWQATGELFF.

V usage is TRBV6-2 or TRBV6-3 and J usage is TRBJ2-7; TCRdb names TRBD2, which stays unverified in the absence of DNA. The CDR3 length is 14 residues. Germline V gene data show CDR1 as MNHEY and CDR2 as SVGEGT. CDR3 sequence: CASRKRGGLFEQYF.

This clonotype is called medium-sized based on its frequency. The chain recombines TRBV5-6 with TRBJ2-7; the D call of TRBD2 rests on TCRdb alone, since no DNA is present to check it. CDR1 SGHDT and CDR2 YYEEEE come from the germline V gene. This CDR3 has 14 amino acids. The CDR3 region is CASSSGPASNEQYF. Drawing the rest from reference TRBV5-6 and TRBJ2-7, the complete variable domain is DAGVTQSPTHLIKTRGQQVTLRCSPKSGHDTVSWYQQALGQGPQFIFQYYEEEERQRGNFPDRFSGHQFPNYSSELNVNALLLGDSALYLCASSSGPASNEQYFGPGTRLTVT.

This clonotype counts as medium-sized by frequency. The chain is built from TRBV6-2 or TRBV6-3 and TRBJ2-1; the TCRdb call, TRBD2, lacks DNA for checking. The CDR3 has 14 amino acids. Germline assignment: CDR1 MNHEY and CDR2 SVGEGT. The CDR3 here is CASSYVGDPNEQFF.

V gene TRBV19 combines with J gene TRBJ2-1; TCRdb lists TRBD1, though no DNA is available to test this call. The length of the CDR3 is 15 residues. Germline V gene data show CDR1 as LNHDA and CDR2 as SQIVND (reference sequence). The CDR3 sequence: CASSKGTYSYNEQFF.

The chain recombines TRBV27 with TRBJ1-5. The CDR3 runs 15 residues. Germline V gene data show CDR1 as MNHEY and CDR2 as SMNVEV (reference sequence). CDR3 amino acids: CASSSLPTGYQPQHF.

This chain links TRBV15 with TRBJ2-3. Germline CDR1 reads LNHNV; CDR2 reads YYDKDF (reference sequence). The CDR3 contains 14 residues. The CDR3 sequence: CATSLQSYTDTQYF.

This clonotype is classed as medium-sized by frequency. The gene calls are TRBV7-8 and TRBJ2-3; the TRBD1 assignment by TCRdb is unverifiable without DNA. Germline lookup yields CDR1 SGHVS and CDR2 FQNEAQ. CDR3 length: 20 amino acids. The CDR3 here is CASSYQGQGFVAGPTDTQYF.

The rearrangement uses TRBV4-3 and TRBJ2-1. CDR3 length equals 16 residues. Germline CDR1 and CDR2: LGHNA and YSLEER. This chain's CDR3 is CASSPTAWGSYNEQFF.

This chain uses TRBV9 with TRBJ2-5. The CDR3 sequence is 14 residues long. Germline V gene sequence: CDR1 SGDLS, CDR2 YYNGEE. CDR3 loop: CASSVGGSQETQYF. Full variable domain (rest looked up from reference TRBV9 and TRBJ2-5): DSGVTQTPKHLITATGQRVTLRCSPRSGDLSVYWYQQSLDQGLQFLIQYYNGEERAKGNILERFSAQQFPDLHSELNLSSLELGDSALYFCASSVGGSQETQYFGPGTRLLVL.

The J gene is TRBJ2-5, the V gene TRBV6-2 or TRBV6-3. The CDR3 extends over 15 amino acids. Germline V lookup: CDR1 MNHEY, CDR2 SVGEGT. CDR3 amino acids: CASSYSLAVQETQYF.

The rearrangement joins TRBV27 to TRBJ1-2; the TCRdb D gene call, TRBD1, has no DNA to confirm it. The CDR3 extends over 15 amino acids. CDR1 MNHEY and CDR2 SMNVEV come from the germline V gene (reference sequence). The CDR3: CASSPAQQGLYGYTF.

The gene calls are TRBV19 and TRBJ2-2; without DNA, the TCRdb call of TRBD1 cannot be checked. The CDR3 runs to 12 residues. The germline V gene encodes CDR1 LNHDA and CDR2 SQIVND (reference sequence). CDR3 sequence: CASSWGTGELFF.

The gene calls are TRBV4-1 and TRBJ1-6. Germline assignment: CDR1 MGHRA and CDR2 YSYEKL. This CDR3 spans 16 amino acids. CDR3 sequence reads: CASSQESGSYNSPLHF.

The rearrangement joins TRBV5-1 to TRBJ2-3; TCRdb names TRBD1, which stays unverified in the absence of DNA. Germline values: CDR1 SGHRS, CDR2 YFSETQ. The CDR3 consists of 17 residues. This CDR3 is CASSYPTGGLITDTQYF.

V is TRBV28 and J is TRBJ2-7; the TCRdb D gene call, TRBD2, has no DNA to confirm it. CDR1 is MDHEN and CDR2 is SYDVKM in the germline V gene. CDR3 length: 14 amino acids. This CDR3 is CASPPEVRPDEQYF.

This sequence joins TRBV5-6 and TRBJ2-3; TCRdb selects TRBD1, and the lack of DNA leaves this call unchecked. CDR1 and CDR2 from the germline V gene are SGHDT and YYEEEE. The CDR3 loop spans 16 amino acids. Here the CDR3 reads CASSLAAGTEKDTQYF.

This chain connects TRBV3-1 to TRBJ2-2; TCRdb's D call of TRBD2 is untestable without DNA. This CDR3 contains 16 residues. Germline V gene sequence: CDR1 LGHDT, CDR2 YNNKEL (reference sequence). The chain's CDR3 is CASSQDSGANTGELFF.

By frequency, this clonotype registers medium-sized. The chain combines TRBV4-1 with TRBJ2-7. Germline-derived CDR1 and CDR2 are MGHRA and YSYEKL. The CDR3 is made up of 16 amino acids. The CDR3 reads CASSQESQGSSYEQYF.

The chain recombines TRBV20-1 with TRBJ2-7; TCRdb returns TRBD2, unconfirmable since there is no DNA. The CDR3 has 13 amino acids. The germline CDR1 and CDR2 sequences are DFQATT and SNEGSKA (reference sequence). The CDR3 loop is CSAREGTTYEQYF.

This chain connects TRBV7-6 to TRBJ2-1. The CDR3 is made up of 13 amino acids. Germline V CDR1 and CDR2: SGHVS, FNYEAQ. The CDR3 is CASTMDSYNEQFF.

The chain employs TRBV20-1 and TRBJ1-4; the TCRdb D gene call, TRBD1, has no DNA to confirm it. CDR1 and CDR2 from the germline V gene are DFQATT and SNEGSKA (reference sequence). This CDR3 comprises 14 residues. The CDR3: CSAYRGRLGEKLFF.

V is TRBV10-3 and J is TRBJ2-3; no DNA is available, so the TRBD1 call from TCRdb remains unchecked. CDR3 length equals 12 residues. Germline CDR1 is ENHRY and CDR2 is SYGVKD. The CDR3 here is CAISDPAYTQYF.

This chain joins TRBV2 and TRBJ2-5; the D call from TCRdb, TRBD1, cannot be confirmed without DNA. CDR3 length: 14 amino acids. Per germline, CDR1 SNHLY and CDR2 FYNNEI. CDR3 residues: CASKRQSDQETQYF.

This chain's CDR3 is CSVEDLRLAGAGELFF. This chain links TRBV29-1 with TRBJ2-2; TCRdb indicates TRBD2, and absent DNA this call remains unverified. The CDR3 has 16 residues. CDR1 and CDR2 (germline): SQVTM, ANQGSEA.

The rearrangement links TRBV7-9 to TRBJ2-1; TCRdb names TRBD1, which stays unverified in the absence of DNA. The germline gives CDR1 SEHNR, CDR2 FQNEAQ (reference sequence). The CDR3 extends over 16 amino acids. CDR3 in amino acids: CASSPWVEVGYNEQFF.